These 25 T cell receptor beta chains were sequenced from one sample in a study of cytomegalovirus exposure and HLA in healthy donors. Amplification used 60 Vbeta primers and 13 Jbeta primers. The data were produced by immunoSEQ multiplex PCR, yet TCRdb's version contains in-frame clones alone and is incomplete. Of some 13,000 clones in the sample, 63% were seen once. The sequenced sample was PBMCs. Every receptor here comes from a woman aged 45-65 years in good health and CMV-seropositive.

The V call is TRBV29-1, the J call TRBJ2-5; 8 nucleotides agree with TRBD2. CDR3 size: 12 residues. Looked up from germline, CDR1 is SQVTM and CDR2 is ANQGSEA. The CDR3 sequence: CTGLAGKETQYF. The DNA of the CDR3 is TGCACCGGACTAGCAGGGAAAGAGACCCAGTACTTC.

This clone was detected only once. The V gene is TRBV2, the J gene TRBJ1-3; D unclear. Trimming took 2 bases from V and 0 from J, leaving 8 bases between them. Per the germline V gene, CDR1 is SNHLY and CDR2 is FYNNEI. The CDR3 totals 15 residues. This chain's CDR3 is CASSEQFGSGNTIYF. The CDR3, as DNA: TGTGCCAGCAGTGAACAGTTTGGCTCTGGAAACACCATATATTTT.

This rearrangement joins TRBV6-4 to TRBJ1-1; D is possibly TRBD1 (5 bases). CDR1 MRHNA and CDR2 SNTAGT come from the germline V gene. Trimming removed 3 bases from V and 1 base from J, with 12 bases in between. The CDR3 is made up of 15 amino acids. The CDR3 nucleotides read TGTGCCAGCAGTGAGCAGGGCCAGGGGAACACTGAAGCTTTCTTT. This sequence encodes CASSEQGQGNTEAFF.

Here the CDR3 reads CASSHRQGRTYEQYF. In DNA form, the CDR3 reads TGTGCCAGCAGCCACCGACAGGGGCGCACCTACGAGCAGTACTTC. The chain has TRBV5-4 and TRBJ2-7; 8 bases align to TRBD1. Unmatched junction bases numbered 8, after V lost 4 bases and J lost 2 bases. The CDR3 sequence is 15 residues long. The V gene's germline CDR1 is SGHNT and CDR2 YYREEE (reference sequence).

V usage is TRBV6-5 and J usage is TRBJ1-1; D is uncertain. This CDR3 spans 14 amino acids. Germline V gives CDR1 MNHEY, CDR2 SVGAGI. The V end lost 6 bases, the J end lost 5 bases, and 16 bases lay between the germline ends. Written as DNA, the CDR3 is TGTGCCAGCAGGGATACTTTGTCGAGGACTGAAGCTTTCTTT. This encodes CASRDTLSRTEAFF.

The chain has TRBV6-5 and TRBJ1-1, with D possibly being TRBD1 (6 bases). The V gene lost 6 bases and the J gene lost 0 bases, with 11 bases spanning the gap. In germline, CDR1 is MNHEY, CDR2 SVGAGI. The CDR3 sequence is 14 residues long. The CDR3 DNA reads TGTGCCAGCAGGGCGGGGGCCCTGAACACTGAAGCTTTCTTT. Its translation is CASRAGALNTEAFF.

The chain uses TRBV6-5 and TRBJ1-2; 7 nucleotides align to TRBD1. Trimming at V came to 6 bases and at J to 8 bases, leaving 6 bases not matched to a gene. The CDR3 contains 12 residues. The V gene's germline CDR1 is MNHEY and CDR2 SVGAGI. The CDR3 nucleotides read TGTGCCAGCAGATCCCGACAGGGCGGCTACACCTTC. Translated, it gives CASRSRQGGYTF.

The V call is TRBV9, the J call TRBJ1-4; tentatively, D is TRBD1 (5 bases). In germline, CDR1 is SGDLS, CDR2 YYNGEE. With 3 bases removed from V and 8 bases from J, the gap between germline ends came to 14 bases. The CDR3 is 14 residues long. CDR3 residues: CASSGGVRGEKLFF. The CDR3 nucleotides read TGTGCCAGCAGCGGGGGGGTTCGAGGAGAAAAACTGTTTTTT.

Regarding this clone: The junction shows a germline mismatch at one end, possibly a read error. The V gene is TRBV7-7, the J gene TRBJ2-1; 9 bases are a match to TRBD2. CDR1 and CDR2 from the germline V gene are SSHAT and FNYEAQ (reference sequence). This CDR3 spans 16 amino acids. The CDR3 DNA is TGTGCTAGCAGTCCCCGGGTAGCGGGAGTAGTCGATGAGCAGTTCTTC. It yields the protein CASSPRVAGVVDEQFF.

This clone was detected once. This chain links TRBV4-2 with TRBJ2-7, with TRBD2 matching 9 bases. V shed 0 bases and J 6 bases; nucleotides not matched to a gene: 6. The CDR3 sequence is 15 residues long. Per the germline V gene, CDR1 is LGHNA and CDR2 is YNFKEQ. In nucleotides, the CDR3 is TGTGCCAGCAGCCAAGAGTGGGGACTAGCTGGCGAGCAGTACTTC. Amino acid sequence: CASSQEWGLAGEQYF.

The chain couples TRBV5-8 to TRBJ1-4; D call uncertain. Germline V gene sequence: CDR1 SGHTS, CDR2 YDEGEE. The CDR3 sequence is 12 residues long. The ends were cut back, 3 bases at V and 4 bases at J, with 4 bases in the middle. CDR3 in amino acids: CASSWLNEKLFF. CDR3 in DNA: TGTGCCAGCAGCTGGCTTAATGAAAAACTGTTTTTT.

This clone was recorded once. The rearrangement uses TRBV5-6 and TRBJ2-7, with D uncertain. V gave up 1 base and J gave up 4 bases, with 6 bases separating them. This CDR3 has 12 residues. CDR1 is SGHDT, CDR2 YYEEEE, per germline. The chain's CDR3 is CASSLYMYEQYF. The CDR3 bases are TGTGCCAGCAGCTTGTATATGTACGAGCAGTACTTC.

This chain connects TRBV4-1 to TRBJ2-4; TRBD1 agrees at 8 bases. Per the germline V gene, CDR1 is MGHRA and CDR2 is YSYEKL. The J segment lost 0 bases and the V segment lost 0 bases, leaving 10 bases of the junction unmatched. This CDR3 spans 19 amino acids. CDR3 nucleotides: TGCGCCAGCAGCCAAGATTCCGGACAGGGATCCGGAGCCAAAAACATTCAGTACTTC. This gives the protein CASSQDSGQGSGAKNIQYF.

The V gene is TRBV10-3, the J gene TRBJ1-2; 9 positions match TRBD1. In germline, CDR1 is ENHRY, CDR2 SYGVKD. V lost 8 bases, J lost 5 bases, and 9 bases stayed unmatched. The CDR3 is 14 amino acids. CDR3 loop: CAISRDREAYGYTF. The CDR3 DNA follows: TGTGCCATCTCGCGGGACAGGGAAGCGTATGGCTACACCTTC.

The rearrangement uses TRBV4-3 and TRBJ1-1; 7 bases line up with TRBD1. V shed 4 bases and J 0 bases; nucleotides not matched to a gene: 5. Germline V gives CDR1 LGHNA, CDR2 YSLEER. The CDR3 extends over 15 amino acids. The CDR3 region has the DNA TGCGCCAGCAGCCCCCACAGGGGACTGAACACTGAAGCTTTCTTT. It is translated as CASSPHRGLNTEAFF.

V gene TRBV29-1 combines with J gene TRBJ1-1, with D unresolved. CDR1 and CDR2 from the germline V gene are SQVTM and ANQGSEA. Deletions cut 7 bases from V and 4 bases from J, with 13 bases between. This CDR3 is 12 amino acids long. The CDR3: CSAEGLGTEAFF. CDR3 bases: TGCAGCGCCGAGGGTCTGGGCACTGAAGCTTTCTTT.

This chain joins TRBV27 and TRBJ1-1; no clear D gene. This CDR3 region has 12 residues. Germline V lookup: CDR1 MNHEY, CDR2 SMNVEV (reference sequence). Trimming left V 2 bases short and J 6 bases short, with 7 bases between. CDR3 residues: CASSLPGAEAFF. The CDR3 DNA sequence: TGTGCCAGCAGTTTACCCGGGGCTGAAGCTTTCTTT.

The rearrangement joins TRBV30 to TRBJ2-1; 7 bases agree with TRBD1. The junction had 9 bases not matched to a gene; V was cut back by 3 bases and J by 7 bases. Germline assignment: CDR1 GTSNPN and CDR2 SVGIG (reference sequence). The CDR3 is 14 residues long. CDR3 DNA sequence: TGTGCCTGGAGACAGAGGGGGCTCCCGAATGAGCAGTTCTTC. Amino acid sequence: CAWRQRGLPNEQFF.

This chain links TRBV19 with TRBJ2-1; 7 nucleotides match TRBD2. The CDR3 loop spans 11 amino acids. V was clipped by 7 bases and J by 8 bases; unmatched bases: 2. Germline CDR1 is LNHDA and CDR2 is SQIVND (reference sequence). CDR3 coding DNA: TGTGCCAGTACTGGGGGGGATGAGCAGTTCTTC. Translation gives CASTGGDEQFF.

This chain links TRBV10-3 with TRBJ2-7, with TRBD1 matching over 9 bases. This CDR3 contains 15 residues. CDR1 and CDR2 from the germline V gene are ENHRY and SYGVKD. The junction had 8 bases not matched to a gene; V was cut back by 6 bases and J by 2 bases. The CDR3 loop is CAIRPDRGAPYEQYF. As DNA, the CDR3 is TGTGCCATCAGGCCCGACAGGGGGGCCCCCTACGAGCAGTACTTC.

This clone occurred a few times. The CDR3 DNA is TGTGCCATCAGTGAGTCTGGGGCGAATTCCTATGGCTACACCTTC. This gives the protein CAISESGANSYGYTF. This rearrangement joins TRBV10-3 to TRBJ1-2, with TRBD1 as a possible D gene (5 bases). In germline, CDR1 is ENHRY, CDR2 SYGVKD. Trimming removed 0 bases at V and 4 bases at J, with 12 bases between. This CDR3 comprises 15 residues.

CDR3 DNA: TGTGCCAGCAGTTACACCGGGACAGGGAATCAGCCCCAGCATTTT. It translates to CASSYTGTGNQPQHF. V usage is TRBV6-5 and J usage is TRBJ1-5; TRBD1 aligns across 9 bases. In germline, CDR1 is MNHEY, CDR2 SVGAGI. This CDR3 spans 15 amino acids. The V segment lost 2 bases and the J segment 4 bases; nucleotides outside the gene matches: 3.

This clone occurred once. V and J are TRBV30 and TRBJ2-2; 7 nucleotides agree with TRBD1. The J segment lost 4 bases and the V segment lost 5 bases, leaving 1 base of the junction unmatched. The length of the CDR3 is 12 residues. Germline CDR1 reads GTSNPN; CDR2 reads SVGIG (reference sequence). As DNA, the CDR3 is TGTGCCTGGGCAGGGGGCACCGGGGAGCTGTTTTTT. It translates to CAWAGGTGELFF.

The J gene is TRBJ2-1, the V gene TRBV29-1; 14 bases agree with TRBD2. V shed 3 bases and J 8 bases; nucleotides not matched to a gene: 6. The CDR3 contains 15 residues. Germline CDR1 is SQVTM and CDR2 is ANQGSEA. This CDR3 reads CSVDGTSGSTYEQFF. The CDR3 DNA reads as TGCAGCGTTGACGGGACTAGCGGGAGTACCTATGAGCAGTTCTTC.

Regarding this clone: A read error may produce the germline difference seen at one junction end. The J gene is TRBJ2-1, the V gene TRBV7-7; 11 nucleotides agree with TRBD2. The CDR3 has 14 amino acids. Germline V CDR1 and CDR2: SSHAT, FNYEAQ (reference sequence). This chain's CDR3 is CASSSGLAADEQFF. The DNA for the CDR3 is TGTGCTAGCAGCTCGGGACTAGCGGCCGATGAGCAGTTCTTC.